Sequencing of this T cell receptor (beta chain) was carried out in a study of CD8 T cells in ankylosing spondylitis. Notes on the study in general: In ankylosing spondylitis patients, matched synovial fluid reportedly showed significant enrichment of disease-linked clones. A TCR beta motif of eight highly homologous variants appeared characteristic of ankylosing spondylitis blood.

The V gene lost 6 bases and the J gene lost 5 bases, with 26 bases spanning the gap. Germline CDR1 reads SGHRS; CDR2 reads YFSETQ. The CDR3 is 17 amino acids. TCRdb re-called the 5' RACE reads with MiXCR, one entry per CDR3 protein. The top ten hold roughly 9.1% of the sample, which has 250,000 to 400,000 distinct CDR3 sequences, roughly 11% seen once. A few counts support this clonotype. Its antigen remains unidentified. This clonotype was sampled from a female donor with ankylosing spondylitis or in good health (not recorded which). The sample was blood, either unsorted or a sorted T cell fraction (not recorded which). This sequence joins TRBV5-1 and TRBJ2-5; no reliable D call. CDR3 in amino acids: CASKPPVGGPGQETQYF. The CDR3 coding sequence is TGCGCCAGCAAACCTCCCGTGGGCGGTCCTGGTCAGGAGACCCAGTACTTC.